The text below deals with one TCR beta chain. Its antigen remains unidentified. The data were taken from a study of cytomegalovirus exposure and HLA in healthy donors. Study-level background: Unique TCRs from HLA-typed donors, 65 million to 85 million of them, were held in an early data release.

The CDR3 is 14 amino acids. Trimming removed 7 bases from V and 2 bases from J; junction bases left unmatched: 4. Germline V gene lookup returns CDR1 SEHNR and CDR2 FQNEAQ (reference sequence). Study results and limitations: An assumption of roughly uniform sequencing depth across donors underlay the presence/absence analyses. A list of 150 or so TCR beta chains associated with cytomegalovirus was given.

Both 60 Vbeta primers and 13 Jbeta primers went into the PCR. Original processing methods: A follow-up analysis tallied 73 million or so unique TCR beta chains, roughly 9.9 million shared. Clones were read by immunoSEQ multiplex PCR, and TCRdb kept only the in-frame ones, dropping some. D and trimming were read from the DNA, whereas the V and J calls and clone size are those reported in that table. Seen in this sample are 70,000 to 80,000 clones; the ten most common clones hold under 3%. This clonotype originated in a man between 40 and 49 years old in good health and CMV-seronegative. Sequencing was performed on PBMCs. The chain couples TRBV7-9 to TRBJ2-3; 9 bases are shared with TRBD2. The DNA of the CDR3 is TGTGCCAGCACCCCTAGCGGGGCCACAGATACGCAGTATTTT. Protein sequence: CASTPSGATDTQYF.